These T cell receptor beta chains were read from a single sample in a study of T cells in Graves' hyperthyroidism and ophthalmopathy. TCRdb redid the calling of the multiplex PCR reads with MiXCR, one entry per CDR3 protein. Among hundreds of thousands of distinct CDR3 sequences listed, approximately 14% were seen once. The source material was blood. These TCRs come from a woman aged 18-29 years with Graves' hyperthyroidism. Both conserved end residues are part of each CDR3. The order of the fields is V gene, D gene, clone size, J gene, CDR3 DNA, CDR3 protein. D genes are given only for firm matches. Clone size is stated in some rows and not others, as once, few, many or a class when expanded.

>TRBV6-2/TRBV6-3|.|.|TRBJ2-1
TGTGCCAGCAGTTACTCCCCGCCAGTAGCCCGAGATAACAATGAGCAGTTCTTC
CASSYSPPVARDNNEQFF
>TRBV7-9|.|.|TRBJ1-1
TGTGCCAGCAGCCCCGACAGGAACGCGCCCGGGCCAACCACCAACACTGAAGCTTTCTTT
CASSPDRNAPGPTTNTEAFF
>TRBV30|TRBD1|many|TRBJ1-1
TGTGCCTGGAGAAGGGACAGGGGGCGGGCAGGAGCTTTCTTT
CAWRRDRGRAGAFF
>TRBV14|.|.|TRBJ2-2
TGTGCCAGCAGCTCTCAAGTACACGGGGAGCTGTTTTTT
CASSSQVHGELFF
>TRBV2|TRBD1|.|TRBJ1-1
TGTACCAGCTGCAGTACAGGGGGCAGTGGTGAAGCTTTCTTT
CTSCSTGGSGEAFF
>TRBV12-3/TRBV12-4|.|few|TRBJ2-3
TGTGCCAGCAGTTTAGGGCTGGGGCCAGATACGCAGTATTTT
CASSLGLGPDTQYF
>TRBV20-1|.|many|TRBJ2-1
TGCAGTGCAACCCGACAGGAGATCTACAATGAGCAGTTCTTC
CSATRQEIYNEQFF
>TRBV6-2/TRBV6-3|TRBD2|.|TRBJ2-1
TGTGCCAGCAGTTACAGGCAGTGGGAGGGAGGCAATGAGCAGTTCTTC
CASSYRQWEGGNEQFF
>TRBV2|.|few|TRBJ2-3
TGTGCCAGCGGGGTGGGGGCGGAAGGGGCCACAGATACGCAGTATTTT
CASGVGAEGATDTQYF
>TRBV29-1|TRBD1|many|TRBJ2-7
TGCAGCGTTGAAATGACAGGGGGTCGCTACGAGCAGTACTTC
CSVEMTGGRYEQYF
>TRBV11-2|.|many|TRBJ2-3
TGTGCCAGCAGCTGGGGACCCCGGAGAGATACGCAGTATTTT
CASSWGPRRDTQYF
>TRBV19|TRBD1|few|TRBJ2-4
TGTGCCAGTAGTATATTGGGGACAGGGGAGAACATTCAGTACTTC
CASSILGTGENIQYF
>TRBV29-1|.|few|TRBJ1-2
TGCAGCGTTGAAGATCTCGACCGAGTAGCTAACTATGGCTACACCTTC
CSVEDLDRVANYGYTF
>TRBV7-9|.|many|TRBJ2-1
TGTGCCAGCAGCTTAGCGAGGGGACACAATGAGCAGTTCTTC
CASSLARGHNEQFF
>TRBV7-9|TRBD1|few|TRBJ1-5
TGTGCCAGCAGCCTGGACAGGGACGGTCAGCCCCAGCATTTT
CASSLDRDGQPQHF
>TRBV20-1|TRBD2|few|TRBJ2-7
TGCAGTGCTAGAGATCCGCGGGGGTTCTACGAGCAGTACTTC
CSARDPRGFYEQYF
>TRBV5-4|TRBD2|.|TRBJ2-7
TGTGCCAGCAGCTTTCGCACGGCCGGACTAGCGGGAGGGTCCTACGAGCAGTACTTC
CASSFRTAGLAGGSYEQYF
>TRBV19|.|many|TRBJ2-2
TGTGCCAGTCAACCGATGGGCAACACCGGGGAGCTGTTTTTT
CASQPMGNTGELFF
>TRBV5-1|.|many|TRBJ1-3
TGCGCCAGCAGCTTGGTGGGGTCCTCTGGAAACACCATATATTTT
CASSLVGSSGNTIYF
>TRBV12-3/TRBV12-4|TRBD2|many|TRBJ2-4
TGTGCCAGCAGCCCCATGGGACTAGCGGGAGGCCGAAGTGGAAACATTCAGTACTTC
CASSPMGLAGGRSGNIQYF
>TRBV28|TRBD2|many|TRBJ2-3
TGTGCCAGCAGGTCTAGCGGGAGCACAGATACGCAGTATTTT
CASRSSGSTDTQYF
>TRBV12-3/TRBV12-4|.|few|TRBJ1-1
TGTGCCAGCAGACGACCAGGGACACGACGCACTGAAGCTTTCTTT
CASRRPGTRRTEAFF
>TRBV7-2|.|.|TRBJ1-3
TGTGCCAGCAGCCCCACAGGGCCTGGAAACACCATATATTTT
CASSPTGPGNTIYF
>TRBV3-1|.|.|TRBJ2-2
TGTGCCAGCGCGGAGGGCGGGGCGAACACCGGGGAGCTGTTTTTT
CASAEGGANTGELFF
>TRBV7-2|.|few|TRBJ2-7
TGTGCCAGCAGCACCGGGCCGGGGTCCCCTTACGAGCAGTACTTC
CASSTGPGSPYEQYF
>TRBV18|TRBD1|.|TRBJ2-7
TGTGCCAGCTCACCCCGGACAGGGGGCGAACACGAGCAGTACTTC
CASSPRTGGEHEQYF
>TRBV12-3/TRBV12-4|TRBD2|few|TRBJ2-3
TGTGCCAGCAGTAAGGGGGCAGCGGGAGGTATGGATACGCAGTATTTT
CASSKGAAGGMDTQYF